These 15 T cell receptor beta chains came from one sample sequenced in a study of persistence of HIV-infected CD4 T cells. Cells were stimulated with CMV-infected fibroblast lysates at 8 to 10 ug/mL. CD40L-negative CD69-negative CD45RO-high memory CD4+ T cells were sorted as populations depleted of antigen-responding cells. Their antigens remain unidentified. Sequencing used immunoSEQ version 4 in survey mode. Method: immunoSEQ multiplex PCR; TCRdb's copy keeps in-frame clones and lacks some. The table has about 48,000 clones, around 80% seen once. Here the sequenced sample was CD4+ T cells sorted from PBMCs after roughly 18-hour stimulation, taken from a patient who received antiretroviral therapy. The receptor set was obtained from an adult man with HIV who was CMV-seropositive.

This chain links TRBV10-2 with TRBJ1-1, with unresolved D. Per germline, CDR1 WSHSY and CDR2 SAAADI. The V end was cut by 8 bases, the J end by 5 bases, with 12 bases between. The length of the CDR3 is 12 residues. As DNA, the CDR3 is TGCGCCAGCGGGAGTCGAGGGACTGAAGCTTTCTTT. Its protein product is CASGSRGTEAFF.

The chain couples TRBV30 to TRBJ2-1; perhaps TRBD2 as D (6 bases). This CDR3 has 12 amino acids. Trimming shortened V by 5 bases and J by 7 bases, and 12 bases separated the two germline ends. Germline assignment: CDR1 GTSNPN and CDR2 SVGIG (reference sequence). The CDR3 protein is CAWGTRSNEQFF. DNA of the CDR3: TGTGCCTGGGGGACTCGGTCTAATGAGCAGTTCTTC.

For the CDR3, the DNA is TGTGCCAGCAGCCTCTTTAGCGGGACGGTTTACAATGAGCAGTTCTTC. Amino acid sequence: CASSLFSGTVYNEQFF. This chain joins TRBV5-4 and TRBJ2-1; 8 bases line up with TRBD2. Germline CDR1 and CDR2: SGHNT and YYREEE (reference sequence). V dropped 4 bases and J dropped 4; count of bases not matched to a gene: 10. This CDR3 contains 16 residues.

The chain recombines TRBV7-9 with TRBJ2-3; D ambiguous. CDR1 SEHNR and CDR2 FQNEAQ come from the germline V gene (reference sequence). CDR3 length: 13 residues. V was shortened by 5 bases and J by 6 bases, with 12 bases between the two germline ends. CDR3 region: CASSRAGRDTQYF. CDR3 coding DNA: TGTGCCAGCAGCCGGGCCGGGCGGGATACGCAGTATTTT.

J is TRBJ2-7 and V is TRBV9; 8 bases line up with TRBD2. Trimming took 3 bases from V and 2 from J; bases not matched to a gene: 4. Germline-derived CDR1 and CDR2 are SGDLS and YYNGEE. CDR3 length equals 14 residues. CDR3 loop: CASSATGLAYEQYF. The CDR3, as DNA: TGTGCCAGCAGCGCGACGGGACTAGCCTACGAGCAGTACTTC.

This clone was counted once. V usage is TRBV19 and J usage is TRBJ2-1; 12 bases fit TRBD2. CDR3 length equals 15 residues. Germline V gene lookup returns CDR1 LNHDA and CDR2 SQIVND (reference sequence). V trimming: 4 bases; J trimming: 6 bases; junction bases outside the gene matches: 4. The DNA for the CDR3 is TGTGCCAGTAGTAAGCTAGCGGGAGGGCCCAATGAGCAGTTCTTC. Translation: CASSKLAGGPNEQFF.

V usage is TRBV7-9 and J usage is TRBJ2-7; the match to TRBD2 covers 7 bases. This CDR3 has 13 amino acids. Trimming removed 6 bases from V and 2 bases from J; junction bases left unmatched: 4. Looked up from germline, CDR1 is SEHNR and CDR2 is FQNEAQ (reference sequence). CDR3 loop: CASRPGTTYEQYF. CDR3 DNA: TGTGCCAGCAGGCCCGGGACTACCTACGAGCAGTACTTC.

This chain joins TRBV18 and TRBJ1-5; the match to TRBD1 covers 10 bases. Germline values: CDR1 KGHSH, CDR2 LQKENI. The CDR3 sequence is 16 residues long. The junction had 8 bases not matched to a gene; V was cut back by 5 bases and J by 4 bases. CDR3 DNA: TGTGCCAGCTCATCATCCGGGACAGGGGCTAATCAGCCCCAGCATTTT. Protein sequence: CASSSSGTGANQPQHF.

CDR3 nucleotides: TGTGCCAGCAGCCAAGTTGGGTCCCCAACCTACGAGCAGTACTTC. It yields the protein CASSQVGSPTYEQYF. This chain joins TRBV14 and TRBJ2-7; D unclear. Germline loops: CDR1 SGHDN, CDR2 FVKESK. The CDR3 sequence is 15 residues long. V lost 1 base to trimming and J lost 2 bases, with 12 bases between them. The complete variable domain, with remaining parts taken from reference TRBV14 and TRBJ2-7, reads EAGVTQFPSHSVIEKGQTVTLRCDPISGHDNLYWYRRVMGKEIKFLLHFVKESKQDESGMPNNRFLAERTGGTYSTLKVQPAELEDSGVYFCASSQVGSPTYEQYFGPGTRLTVT.

This chain joins TRBV7-2 and TRBJ1-5; 11 bases match TRBD1. This CDR3 is built from 16 residues. V shed 3 bases and J 8 bases; nucleotides not matched to a gene: 9. Germline CDR1 reads SGHTA; CDR2 reads FQGNSA. The DNA for the CDR3 is TGTGCCAGCAGCTTTTCATCCGGGACAGGGGGTAAGCCCCAGCATTTT. Its protein product is CASSFSSGTGGKPQHF.

V and J are TRBV6-2 or TRBV6-3 and TRBJ2-4; 14 positions match TRBD2. V lost 5 bases, J lost 0 bases, and 9 bases stayed unmatched. The length of the CDR3 is 19 residues. Germline-derived CDR1 and CDR2 are MNHEY and SVGEGT. CDR3 sequence (DNA): TGTGCCAGCAGTCCCTGGGGACTAGCGGGAGATAAAGCCAAAAACATTCAGTACTTC. Translating gives CASSPWGLAGDKAKNIQYF.

This clone was seen only once. This rearrangement joins TRBV6-5 to TRBJ1-1; possible D gene TRBD1, 5 bases. Per the germline V gene, CDR1 is MNHEY and CDR2 is SVGAGI. The V end was cut by 4 bases, the J end by 4 bases, with 13 bases between. The CDR3 consists of 14 residues. The CDR3 is CASSSTRDGTEAFF. Here the CDR3 DNA reads TGTGCCAGCAGTTCTACCAGGGACGGCACTGAAGCTTTCTTT.

The V call is TRBV12-3 or TRBV12-4, the J call TRBJ2-5; 9 positions match TRBD1. The V and J ends lost 6 bases and 7 bases, in that order; junction bases with no gene match: 6. The CDR3 is 13 amino acids. CDR3 coding DNA: TGTGCCAGCAGCCCGGGACAGGGCCGGACCCAGTACTTC. Encoded protein: CASSPGQGRTQYF.

The chain uses TRBV12-3 or TRBV12-4 and TRBJ1-1; weak D call: TRBD1 (5 bases). The CDR3 sequence is 13 residues long. V was cut by 1 base and J by 6 bases, with 9 bases left in between. Written as DNA, the CDR3 is TGTGCCAGCAGTTTAGGGGGGAAAGCTGAAGCTTTCTTT. It is translated as CASSLGGKAEAFF.

The CDR3 DNA is TGTGCCAGCAGCTTAATAAACCTCTCCTACAATGAGCAGTTCTTC. The encoded protein is CASSLINLSYNEQFF. The chain joins TRBV7-2 to TRBJ2-1; D remains ambiguous. CDR1 and CDR2 (germline): SGHTA, FQGNSA. The CDR3 covers 15 residues. The ends were cut back, 2 bases at V and 0 bases at J, with 8 bases in the middle.